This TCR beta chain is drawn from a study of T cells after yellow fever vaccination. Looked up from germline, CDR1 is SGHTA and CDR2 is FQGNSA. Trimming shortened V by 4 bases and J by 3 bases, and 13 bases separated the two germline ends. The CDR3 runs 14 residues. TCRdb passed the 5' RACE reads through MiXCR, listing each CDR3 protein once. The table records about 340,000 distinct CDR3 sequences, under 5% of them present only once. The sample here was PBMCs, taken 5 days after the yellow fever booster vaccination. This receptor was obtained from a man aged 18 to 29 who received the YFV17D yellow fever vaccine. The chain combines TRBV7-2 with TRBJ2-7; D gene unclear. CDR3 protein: CASSSLDQYYEQYF. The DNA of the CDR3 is TGTGCCAGCAGCTCACTGGACCAGTACTACGAGCAGTACTTC.